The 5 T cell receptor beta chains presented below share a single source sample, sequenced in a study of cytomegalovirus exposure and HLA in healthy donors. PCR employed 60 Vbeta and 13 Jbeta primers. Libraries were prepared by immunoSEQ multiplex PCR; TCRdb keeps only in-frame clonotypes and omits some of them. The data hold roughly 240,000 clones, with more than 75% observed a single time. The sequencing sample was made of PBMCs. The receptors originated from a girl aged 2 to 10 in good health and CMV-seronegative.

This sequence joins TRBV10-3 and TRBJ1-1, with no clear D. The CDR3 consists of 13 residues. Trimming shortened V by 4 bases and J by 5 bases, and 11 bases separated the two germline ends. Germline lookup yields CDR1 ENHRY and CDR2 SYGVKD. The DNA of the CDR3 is TGTGCCATCAGTGGACTAGAAGTGACTGAAGCTTTCTTT. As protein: CAISGLEVTEAFF.

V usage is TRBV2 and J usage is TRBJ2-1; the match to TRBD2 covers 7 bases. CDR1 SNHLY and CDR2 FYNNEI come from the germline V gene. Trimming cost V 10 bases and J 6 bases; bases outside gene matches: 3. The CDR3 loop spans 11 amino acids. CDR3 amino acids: CAIRGGNEQFF. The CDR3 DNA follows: TGTGCCATCCGCGGGGGCAATGAGCAGTTCTTC.

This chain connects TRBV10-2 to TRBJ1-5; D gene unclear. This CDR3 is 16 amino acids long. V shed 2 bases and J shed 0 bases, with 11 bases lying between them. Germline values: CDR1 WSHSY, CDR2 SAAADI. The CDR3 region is CASSEVGVYSNQPQHF. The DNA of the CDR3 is TGCGCCAGCAGTGAGGTGGGAGTCTATAGCAATCAGCCCCAGCATTTT.

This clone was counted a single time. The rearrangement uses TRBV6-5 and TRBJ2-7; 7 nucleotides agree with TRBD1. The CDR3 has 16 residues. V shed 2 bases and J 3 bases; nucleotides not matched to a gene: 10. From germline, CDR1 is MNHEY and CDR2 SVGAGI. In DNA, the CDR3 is TGTGCCAGCAGTTACGGGCCTAGGGGGCTCCGCTACGAGCAGTACTTC. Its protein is CASSYGPRGLRYEQYF.

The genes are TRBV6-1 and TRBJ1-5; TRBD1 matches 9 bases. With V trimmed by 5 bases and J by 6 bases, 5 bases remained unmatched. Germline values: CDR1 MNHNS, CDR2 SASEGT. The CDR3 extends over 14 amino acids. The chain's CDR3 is CASSPRQGGQPQHF. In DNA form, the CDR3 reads TGTGCCAGCAGTCCCCGACAGGGGGGTCAGCCCCAGCATTTT.